This TCR beta chain was sequenced during a study of long-term antiretroviral therapy in people with HIV. The CDR3 loop spans 16 amino acids. Germline V gene lookup returns CDR1 MDHEN and CDR2 SYDVKM. Trimming cost V 5 bases and J 0 bases; bases outside gene matches: 8. The study used samples holding about 0.95-10 million cryopreserved PBMC before DNA extraction. Sequencing used immunoSEQ v3.0 at survey level. Libraries were prepared by immunoSEQ multiplex PCR; TCRdb keeps only in-frame clonotypes and omits some of them. The sample includes fewer than 30,000 clones, roughly 80% of them seen just once. The chain carries TRBV28 and TRBJ2-7, with 9 bases identical to TRBD2. This material consisted of unsorted PBMCs, taken 0.7 years before starting antiretroviral therapy. This TCR was recovered from a man aged 25 to 40 with HIV. In nucleotides, the CDR3 is TGTGCCAGCAGTCTTCTAGCGGGGATAAGCTCCTACGAGCAGTACTTC. Translated, it gives CASSLLAGISSYEQYF. Based on the CDR3 plus reference TRBV28 and TRBJ2-7, the full variable domain is DVKVTQSSRYLVKRTGEKVFLECVQDMDHENMFWYRQDPGLGLRLIYFSYDVKMKEKGDIPEGYSVSREKKERFSLILESASTNQTSMYLCASSLLAGISSYEQYFGPGTRLTVT.